This T cell receptor beta chain was observed in a study of T cells in Graves' hyperthyroidism and ophthalmopathy. Whole-study results and caveats: Clonotypes that were expanded in thyroid above 0.001 mostly appeared in blood too. Ophthalmopathy was separated from stable hyperthyroidism by a 13 V-J model. Ophthalmopathy was identified by the model a median around 5.9 months ahead of onset.

This clonotype was detected ten times or more. What it binds is unknown. Amplification of TCR beta CDR3 regions used RNA as the template. First-round RT-PCR with HTBI primers amplified the TCR CDR3 region. TCRdb re-derived calls from the multiplex PCR reads in MiXCR, one entry per CDR3 protein. The data show more than 450,000 distinct CDR3 sequences, with about 15% seen just once and approximately 15% held by the top ten. The receptor was derived from a woman between 40 and 55 years old with Graves' hyperthyroidism. The source material was blood.

The CDR3 coding sequence is TGTGCCTGGGGAAGTGGGTCCTACGAGCAGTACTTC. As protein: CAWGSGSYEQYF. V and J are TRBV30 and TRBJ2-7; D gene unclear. CDR3 size: 12 residues. Trimming took 5 bases from V and 1 from J, leaving 9 bases between them. Per germline, CDR1 GTSNPN and CDR2 SVGIG (reference sequence).